This record looks at one TCR beta chain sequence and its context. Its target is unknown. V was cut by 3 bases and J by 5 bases, with 10 bases left in between. The CDR3 spans 13 residues. Germline lookup yields CDR1 MDHEN and CDR2 SYDVKM. The record originates from a study of cytomegalovirus exposure and HLA in healthy donors. 60 Vbeta and 13 Jbeta primers were used in PCR. Only in-frame clones appear in the TCRdb table, and some are missing; sequencing was by immunoSEQ multiplex PCR. Here the sample spans about 120,000 clones, about 72% being singletons. Whole-study results and caveats: Data from an earlier analysis indicated that most TCR beta V segments were productive either about 87% or about 30% of the time. The classifier reportedly diagnosed cytomegalovirus status with high specificity and sensitivity. Versus the approximately 700-donor mean, an Asian-associated ancestry cluster reportedly showed fewer N-insertions in a later analysis. In a later analysis, V- and J-gene trimming of beta chains associated with a DCLRE1C missense variant, replicated independently.

Sequencing was performed on PBMCs. The chain is built from TRBV28 and TRBJ2-5; D not certain. This clonotype was obtained from a female donor in good health and CMV-seronegative. Here the CDR3 DNA reads TGTGCCAGCAGTTTTCAGGATAGGGAGACCCAGTACTTC. The encoded protein is CASSFQDRETQYF.